These 9 T cell receptor beta chains came from one sample sequenced in a study of lymphopenia after photon versus proton radiotherapy. The method was immunoSEQ multiplex PCR; TCRdb's version includes in-frame clones alone and lacks a portion of them. Of about 160,000 clones in the sample, around nine tenths are singletons; the top ten hold approximately 4.8%. The sequences come from peripheral blood, collected from a patient treated with photon-based radiotherapy. These receptors were obtained from a man aged 45-65 years with gastric cancer.

This clone has just a few counts. The chain is built from TRBV23-1 and TRBJ2-1; 7 bases line up with TRBD2. TRBV23-1 belongs to the ORF category, with a function that is uncertain. V gave up 6 bases and J gave up 14 bases; unmatched junction bases: 10. This CDR3 region has 12 residues. The CDR3 nucleotides are TGCGCCAGCAGCCCGTCACCTGGGGGGGAGTTCTTC. Protein sequence: CASSPSPGGEFF.

The rearrangement uses TRBV28 and TRBJ1-1; TRBD1 is a possible D gene (5 bases). Germline V gene data show CDR1 as MDHEN and CDR2 as SYDVKM. The V gene lost 2 bases and the J gene lost 5 bases, with 18 bases spanning the gap. This CDR3 spans 16 amino acids. Written as DNA, the CDR3 is TGTGCCAGCAGTTTAAATCGGGGGGTTAGGGGAACTGAAGCTTTCTTT. This sequence encodes CASSLNRGVRGTEAFF.

The chain is built from TRBV5-4 and TRBJ2-2; 9 nucleotides match TRBD1. The CDR3 extends over 16 amino acids. The germline CDR1 and CDR2 sequences are SGHNT and YYREEE (reference sequence). The ends lost 4 bases at V and 2 bases at J; junction bases unmatched: 6. The CDR3 here is CASSQRTGANTGELFF. CDR3 in DNA: TGTGCCAGCAGCCAGAGGACAGGGGCCAACACCGGGGAGCTGTTTTTT.

The J gene is TRBJ2-1, the V gene TRBV29-1; tentatively, D is TRBD2 (6 bases). Trimming left V 4 bases short and J 5 bases short, with 15 bases between. Germline V gene data show CDR1 as SQVTM and CDR2 as ANQGSEA. CDR3 length: 14 residues. The CDR3 DNA reads TGCAGCGTTGTTGCGGGGAATTGGGACAATGAGCAGTTCTTC. This codes for CSVVAGNWDNEQFF.

The table lists this clone with a few counts. The chain has TRBV7-6 and TRBJ2-7, with D maybe TRBD2 (6 bases). V was clipped by 5 bases and J by 0 bases, with 17 bases between them. The CDR3 has 16 amino acids. Germline V gene data show CDR1 as SGHVS and CDR2 as FNYEAQ. In nucleotides, the CDR3 is TGTGCCAGCAGCCCCCGATCTAGCGAGAGCTCCTACGAGCAGTACTTC. It translates to CASSPRSSESSYEQYF.

The V call is TRBV23-1, the J call TRBJ2-3, with TRBD2 as a possible D gene (5 bases). TRBV23-1 counts as an open reading frame of uncertain function. Trimming pared 0 bases from V and 5 bases from J, leaving 18 bases between. The CDR3 loop spans 17 amino acids. The CDR3 DNA follows: TGCGCCAGCAGTCAATCGGACTGTTTGTGTGAAGGAGATACGCAGTATTTT. This sequence encodes CASSQSDCLCEGDTQYF.

Of note for this clone: Other DNA sequences in the sample encode the same CDR3. This sequence joins TRBV2 and TRBJ1-2; maybe TRBD1 (6 bases). In germline, CDR1 is SNHLY, CDR2 FYNNEI. The CDR3 is 13 residues long. V lost 1 base to trimming and J lost 4 bases, with 7 bases between them. The CDR3 is CASSEGQVYGYTF. CDR3 sequence (DNA): TGTGCCAGCAGTGAAGGACAGGTCTATGGCTACACCTTC.

V is TRBV9 and J is TRBJ2-3; D ambiguous. Germline V gives CDR1 SGDLS, CDR2 YYNGEE. The CDR3 runs 13 residues. The germline V and J ends were trimmed by 5 bases and 0 bases, with 7 bases remaining between them. The CDR3, as DNA: TGTGCCAGCAGTGGGCTGAGCACAGATACGCAGTATTTT. Translating it yields CASSGLSTDTQYF.

V gene TRBV27 combines with J gene TRBJ1-5; 8 bases align to TRBD1. Germline V gene lookup returns CDR1 MNHEY and CDR2 SMNVEV (reference sequence). V dropped 5 bases and J dropped 8; count of bases not matched to a gene: 8. The CDR3 runs 14 residues. CDR3 nucleotide sequence: TGTGCCAGCAGTCCTCGGACAGGGAGGGAGCCCCAGCATTTT. The encoded protein is CASSPRTGREPQHF.